This T cell receptor beta chain appears in the sequencing data of a study of blood T cell repertoires in COVID-19. The authors' processing: Estimates of nucleated cell counts were drawn from the amplification of reference gene primers. TCRdb's table, derived via immunoSEQ multiplex PCR, lists solely in-frame clones and lacks some. The V and J calls and clone size come from that table; D and trimming were worked out from the DNA. The table shows tens of thousands of clones, with around 86% occurring only once. The CDR3 runs to 11 residues. The V end lost 6 bases, the J end lost 7 bases, and 7 bases lay between the germline ends. Germline CDR1 reads LNHDA; CDR2 reads SQIVND (reference sequence).

V usage is TRBV19 and J usage is TRBJ2-1; possibly TRBD2 for D (6 bases). The sequence came from a human donor in a cohort sampled during active COVID-19. Sequenced material: peripheral blood. In DNA form, the CDR3 reads TGTGCCAGTAGCGGGGGTAATGAGCAGTTCTTC. Translating it yields CASSGGNEQFF.